The clone carrying this T cell receptor beta chain was seen only a few times. Its antigen is undetermined. CDR3 length: 14 amino acids. The germline CDR1 and CDR2 sequences are LNHDA and SQIVND (reference sequence). With 9 bases removed from V and 2 bases from J, the gap between germline ends came to 15 bases. The protocol attached unique molecular identifiers to individual cDNA molecules. TCRdb redid the calling of the 5' RACE reads with MiXCR, one entry per CDR3 protein. The table includes some 89,000 distinct CDR3 sequences, approximately 11% detected once. This record belongs to a study of early T cells in non-severe SARS-CoV-2 infection. Study details: The input, bulk RNA from unsorted whole blood, was sequenced, and chains were unpaired.

Study results and caveats: Private and CD4 specificities were missed by VDJdb matching, skewed to anti-spike CD8.

The specimen was whole blood, collected at baseline. This TCR came from an adult who was a healthcare worker with PCR-confirmed SARS-CoV-2 infection or an uninfected control (not recorded which). The chain combines TRBV19 with TRBJ2-3, with D perhaps being TRBD1 or TRBD2 (6 bases each). CDR3 sequence: CASNWGANTDTQYF. CDR3 in DNA: TGTGCCAGCAACTGGGGGGCCAACACAGATACGCAGTATTTT.